These T cell receptor beta chains were read from a single sample in a study of OX40 agonist ivuxolimab in advanced cancers. Generated by immunoSEQ multiplex PCR, the TCRdb table keeps only in-frame clones and is missing some. Altogether roughly 56,000 clones are present, 86% being singletons, with the ten largest covering about 1%. This specimen consisted of CD4+ or CD8+ T cells sorted from blood, obtained in a trial of the OX40 agonist ivuxolimab. These receptors all come from an adult with an advanced solid tumor such as melanoma, head and neck, liver or kidney cancer. Each CDR3 is given with its conserved first and last residue. A D gene is named only where the DNA matches it firmly. Not every row has a clone size; where given, it reads once, few, many or a size class.

D gene	V gene	clone size	J gene	CDR3 protein	CDR3 DNA
.	TRBV2	.	TRBJ2-2	CASSEGPAPNTGELFF	TGTGCCAGCAGTGAGGGCCCAGCTCCGAACACCGGGGAGCTGTTTTTT
TRBD1	TRBV6-1	.	TRBJ2-7	CATSGGFYEQYF	TGTGCCACCTCAGGGGGATTCTACGAGCAGTACTTC
TRBD1	TRBV11-3	few	TRBJ2-3	CASSPGQGRTDTQYF	TGTGCCAGCAGCCCGGGACAGGGACGGACAGATACGCAGTATTTT
TRBD1	TRBV5-1	.	TRBJ2-2	CASSWDRFQGELFF	TGCGCCAGCAGCTGGGACAGGTTTCAGGGGGAGCTGTTTTTT
.	TRBV6-6	.	TRBJ2-7	CASSYTDSYEQYF	TGTGCCAGCAGTTACACGGACTCCTACGAGCAGTACTTC
TRBD2	TRBV5-8	.	TRBJ2-3	CASSSGTSSGIDTQYF	TGTGCCAGCAGCTCCGGGACTAGCTCTGGTATCGATACGCAGTATTTT
.	TRBV1	.	TRBJ2-6	CTSSQDVRDDGANVLTF	TGCACCAGCAGCCAAGATGTGAGGGACGACGGGGCCAACGTCCTGACTTTC
.	TRBV19	.	TRBJ2-6	CASRAGANVLTF	TGTGCCAGTAGAGCTGGGGCCAACGTCCTGACTTTC
TRBD1	TRBV15	few	TRBJ1-1	CATKQGRFEAFF	TGTGCCACCAAACAGGGGAGGTTCGAAGCTTTCTTT
.	TRBV4-2	.	TRBJ2-1	CASSQEGSLSNEQFF	TGTGCCAGCAGCCAAGAAGGGAGCTTATCAAATGAGCAGTTCTTC
TRBD1	TRBV29-1	.	TRBJ1-5	CSVLTGAGQPQHF	TGCAGCGTTCTGACAGGGGCGGGTCAGCCCCAGCATTTT
TRBD2	TRBV30	once	TRBJ2-1	CAWSLAGVGEQFF	TGTGCCTGGAGTCTAGCGGGAGTGGGAGAGCAGTTCTTC
TRBD1	TRBV29-1	.	TRBJ1-3	CSVGQGDSGNTIYF	TGCAGCGTTGGACAGGGGGACTCTGGAAACACCATATATTTT
.	TRBV19	.	TRBJ2-7	CASSFRDSKKDF	TGTGCCAGTAGTTTCCGGGACTCCAAGAAGGACTTC
.	TRBV28	few	TRBJ1-1	CASSEAGGRDTEAFF	TGTGCCAGCAGCGAAGCCGGGGGGAGGGACACTGAAGCTTTCTTT
.	TRBV6-1	.	TRBJ2-3	CASILGGLDTQYF	.
.	TRBV2	once	TRBJ2-7	CASSEKGWGYEQYF	TGTGCCAGCAGTGAGAAGGGATGGGGGTACGAGCAGTACTTC
.	TRBV6-5	once	TRBJ1-5	CASSYSSSNQPQHF	TGTGCCAGCAGTTACTCGAGTAGCAATCAGCCCCAGCATTTT
.	TRBV10-3	once	TRBJ2-3	CAISPRLADTQYF	TGTGCCATCAGCCCTAGGTTAGCAGATACGCAGTATTTT
TRBD1	TRBV29-1	once	TRBJ2-5	CSVGGDRLQETQYF	TGCAGCGTTGGAGGGGACAGGCTACAAGAGACCCAGTACTTC
.	TRBV5-6	.	TRBJ2-7	CASSLLWGHEQYF	TGTGCCAGCAGCTTGCTTTGGGGTCACGAGCAGTACTTC
.	TRBV5-1	.	TRBJ2-3	CASSSVGGGTDTQYF	TGCGCCAGCAGCTCGGTGGGGGGAGGCACAGATACGCAGTATTTT
.	TRBV19	.	TRBJ1-2	CASRGAVAYGYTF	TGTGCCAGTAGGGGGGCGGTGGCCTATGGCTACACCTTC
.	TRBV5-1	.	TRBJ2-1	CASSSRLYNEQFF	TGCGCCAGCAGCTCCCGACTATACAATGAGCAGTTCTTC
.	TRBV19	.	TRBJ2-2	CASSPQSGTGELFF	TGTGCCAGTAGTCCACAATCAGGGACCGGGGAGCTGTTTTTT
.	TRBV5-6	.	TRBJ2-5	CASSFLPETQYF	TGTGCCAGCAGCTTCCTCCCAGAGACCCAGTACTTC
.	TRBV6-5	.	TRBJ1-2	CASSYVWRSHGYTF	TGTGCCAGCAGTTACGTGTGGAGGAGCCATGGCTACACCTTC
TRBD1	TRBV11-2	.	TRBJ2-5	CASSRDRQETQYF	TGTGCCAGCAGCCGGGACAGACAAGAGACCCAGTACTTC
TRBD1	TRBV2	few	TRBJ1-6	CASSVGQVNSPLHF	TGTGCCAGCAGTGTAGGACAGGTGAATTCACCCCTCCACTTT
.	TRBV7-3	once	TRBJ2-5	CASSLSGSQETQYF	TGTGCCAGCAGCTTATCCGGGAGCCAAGAGACCCAGTACTTC
.	TRBV6-5	.	TRBJ2-3	CASKTEPSTDTQYF	TGTGCCAGCAAGACGGAGCCTAGCACAGATACGCAGTATTTT
TRBD2	TRBV28	.	TRBJ2-3	CASSLTSGTPSTDTQYF	TGTGCCAGCAGTTTGACTAGCGGGACCCCTAGCACAGATACGCAGTATTTT
TRBD2	TRBV10-1	.	TRBJ2-7	CASIPSPGTSGGAISDEQYF	TGCGCCAGCATTCCCTCCCCCGGGACTAGCGGGGGGGCCATCTCGGACGAGCAGTACTTC
TRBD2	TRBV19	.	TRBJ2-7	CASSRPLTSDKRNEQYF	TGTGCCAGTAGTAGGCCCCTCACTAGCGACAAGCGAAACGAGCAGTACTTC
.	TRBV10-1	.	TRBJ2-1	CASSDLNQRPTNEQFF	TGCGCCAGCAGTGACCTCAACCAAAGACCCACCAATGAGCAGTTCTTC
TRBD2	TRBV7-3	.	TRBJ2-1	CASSLTSVGREGPSGEQFF	TGTGCCAGCAGCTTAACGTCCGTAGGGCGGGAGGGCCCATCGGGTGAGCAGTTCTTC
.	TRBV5-6	.	TRBJ1-3	CASSGDYSGNTIYF	TGTGCCAGCAGCGGGGACTACTCTGGAAACACCATATATTTT
.	TRBV2	.	TRBJ2-3	CATSSGVGGNTDTQYF	TGTGCCACCAGTTCGGGGGTAGGGGGGAACACAGATACGCAGTATTTT
.	TRBV18	.	TRBJ1-1	CASSPGQNTEAFF	TGTGCCAGCTCACCGGGACAGAACACTGAAGCTTTCTTT
.	TRBV5-1	.	TRBJ1-6	CASSPQGTGSPLHF	TGCGCCAGCAGCCCACAGGGCACGGGTTCACCCCTCCACTTT
.	TRBV6-4	.	TRBJ1-1	CASSAEQGGEAFF	TGTGCCAGCAGCGCGGAACAGGGAGGTGAAGCTTTCTTT
.	TRBV5-6	.	TRBJ1-2	CASSSTDRTYFGYTF	TGTGCCAGCAGCTCTACCGACAGGACCTACTTTGGCTACACCTTC